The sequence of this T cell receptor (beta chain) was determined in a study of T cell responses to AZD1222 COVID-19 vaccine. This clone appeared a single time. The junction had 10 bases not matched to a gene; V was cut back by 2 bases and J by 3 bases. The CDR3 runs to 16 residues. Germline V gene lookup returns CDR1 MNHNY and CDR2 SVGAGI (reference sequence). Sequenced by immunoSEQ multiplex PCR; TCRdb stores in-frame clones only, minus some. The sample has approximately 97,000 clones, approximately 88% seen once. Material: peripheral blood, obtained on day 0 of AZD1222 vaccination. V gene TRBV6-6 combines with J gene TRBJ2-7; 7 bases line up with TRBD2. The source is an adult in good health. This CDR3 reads CASSYERGRERYEQYV. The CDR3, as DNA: TGTGCCAGCAGTTACGAGCGGGGTCGGGAGCGCTACGAGCAGTACGTC.